This T cell receptor beta chain was sequenced for a study of shared clonotypes between healthy human individuals. The CDR3 extends over 13 amino acids. Germline V gene lookup returns CDR1 MNHNS and CDR2 SASEGT. V lost 4 bases and J 3 bases, leaving 9 bases between the germline ends. On sorted subsets, replicate PCRs used 200 to 250 ng DNA, or about 30,000 T cell genomes. Sequencing used immunoSEQ multiplex PCR; TCRdb keeps in-frame clones, though not all of them. The table lists 550,000 to 700,000 clones, approximately 73% of them singletons. The receptor's source is a woman in her twenties or thirties in good health. V is TRBV6-1 and J is TRBJ1-2; perhaps TRBD1 as D (5 bases). Source material: memory CD4+ T cells sorted from blood. Subset noted: CD45RA-negative fraction. The DNA for the CDR3 is TGTGCCAGCAGTGGACAGTACTACTATGGCTACACCTTC. It codes for CASSGQYYYGYTF.